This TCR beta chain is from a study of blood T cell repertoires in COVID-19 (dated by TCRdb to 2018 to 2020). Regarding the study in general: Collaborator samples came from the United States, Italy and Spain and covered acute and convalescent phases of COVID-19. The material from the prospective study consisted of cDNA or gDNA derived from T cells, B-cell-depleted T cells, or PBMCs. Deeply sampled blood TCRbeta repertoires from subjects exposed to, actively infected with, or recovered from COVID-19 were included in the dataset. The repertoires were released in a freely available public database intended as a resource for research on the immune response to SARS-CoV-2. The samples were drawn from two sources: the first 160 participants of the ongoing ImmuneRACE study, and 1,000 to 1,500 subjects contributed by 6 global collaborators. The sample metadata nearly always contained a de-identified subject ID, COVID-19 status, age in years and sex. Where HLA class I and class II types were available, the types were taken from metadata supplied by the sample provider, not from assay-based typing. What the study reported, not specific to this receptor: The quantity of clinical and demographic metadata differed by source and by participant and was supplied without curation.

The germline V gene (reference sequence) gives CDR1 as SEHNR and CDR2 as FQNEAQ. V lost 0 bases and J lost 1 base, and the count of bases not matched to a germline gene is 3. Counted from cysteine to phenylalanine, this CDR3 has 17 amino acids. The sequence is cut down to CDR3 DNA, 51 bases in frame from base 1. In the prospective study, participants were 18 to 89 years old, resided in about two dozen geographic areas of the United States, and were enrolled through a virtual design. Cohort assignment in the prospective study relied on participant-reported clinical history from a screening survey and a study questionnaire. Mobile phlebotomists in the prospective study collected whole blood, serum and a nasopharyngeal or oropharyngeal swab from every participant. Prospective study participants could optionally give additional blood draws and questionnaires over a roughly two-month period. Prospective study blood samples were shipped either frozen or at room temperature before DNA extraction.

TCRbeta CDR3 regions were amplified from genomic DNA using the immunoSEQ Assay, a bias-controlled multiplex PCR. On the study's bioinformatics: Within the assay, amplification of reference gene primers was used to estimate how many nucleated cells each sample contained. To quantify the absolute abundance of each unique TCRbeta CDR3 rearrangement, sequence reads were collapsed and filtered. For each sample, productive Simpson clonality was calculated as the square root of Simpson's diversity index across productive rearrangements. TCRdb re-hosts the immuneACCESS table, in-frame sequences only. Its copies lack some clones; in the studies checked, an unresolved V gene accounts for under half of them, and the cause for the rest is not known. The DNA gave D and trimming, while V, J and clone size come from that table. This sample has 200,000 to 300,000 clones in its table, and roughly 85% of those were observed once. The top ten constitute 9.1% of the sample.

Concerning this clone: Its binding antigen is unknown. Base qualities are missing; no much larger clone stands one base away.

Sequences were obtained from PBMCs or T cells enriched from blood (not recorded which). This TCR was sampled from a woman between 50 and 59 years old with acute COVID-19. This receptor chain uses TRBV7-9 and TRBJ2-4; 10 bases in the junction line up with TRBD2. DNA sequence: TGTGCCAGCAGCTTAGCGGAGACTAGCGGGGCCAAAAACATTCAGTACTTC. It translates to CASSLAETSGAKNIQYF.